This TCR beta chain was profiled in a study of shared clonotypes between healthy human individuals. Study-wide background: Donors had three CD4 naive, three CD4 memory, two CD8 naive and one CD8 memory plate apiece.

Original processing notes: Junction-only sequences produced by ImmunoSEQ had no quality scores, so filtering differed. Produced via immunoSEQ multiplex PCR; TCRdb's table is partial and in-frame only. V, J and clone size are those of that table, while D and trimming were read from the DNA. Altogether around 2.5 million clones are present, 93% being singletons, with the ten largest covering 0.36%. Every contributor of samples was a Caucasian grown-up residing in Nashville, Tennessee. Findings of the study overall: Larger richness was generally estimated for naive than memory subsets.

This CDR3 contains 15 residues. Germline-derived CDR1 and CDR2 are GTSNPN and SVGIG (reference sequence). Trimming cost V 2 bases and J 6 bases, with 14 bases left between them. For this clone: Antigen specificity is unknown.

This receptor was taken from a man in his late teens or twenties in good health. Some clones in this sample may be carry-over from other donors' samples. The specimen was naive CD4+ T cells from PBMCs. Regarding subset: CD45RA+ positively selected. The V and J genes are TRBV30 and TRBJ1-6; D is uncertain. As DNA, the CDR3 is TGTGCCTGGAGTCCCCCCGAGACATTTAATTCACCCCTCCACTTT. It translates to CAWSPPETFNSPLHF.